Each of the 10 T cell receptor beta chains below was sequenced from the same sample in a study of cytomegalovirus exposure and HLA in healthy donors. Primers included in the PCR were 60 Vbeta and 13 Jbeta primers. The method was immunoSEQ multiplex PCR; TCRdb's version includes in-frame clones alone and lacks a portion of them. The table includes fewer than 70,000 clones, around 66% detected once. The sequenced sample was PBMCs. The receptors come from a male donor in good health and CMV-seropositive.

V usage is TRBV7-2 and J usage is TRBJ2-2; the D gene is possibly TRBD1 (7 bases). V lost 4 bases and J 6 bases, leaving 24 bases between the germline ends. Germline loops: CDR1 SGHTA, CDR2 FQGNSA. This CDR3 is built from 18 residues. The CDR3 region is CASSSQGGRDLRAGELFF. CDR3 sequence (DNA): TGTGCCAGCAGCTCCCAGGGGGGCAGGGACCTAAGGGCCGGGGAGCTGTTTTTT.

The table lists this clone with a few counts. The rearrangement uses TRBV6-5 and TRBJ1-3; D unresolved. From germline, CDR1 is MNHEY and CDR2 SVGAGI. Trimming removed 2 bases from V and 4 bases from J, with 3 bases in between. The CDR3 has 12 amino acids. CDR3 bases: TGTGCCAGCAGTTACGGCGGAAACACCATATATTTT. Translated, it gives CASSYGGNTIYF.

This clone was counted only a few times. The chain uses TRBV30 and TRBJ2-5; 16 bases line up with TRBD2. Germline assignment: CDR1 GTSNPN and CDR2 SVGIG (reference sequence). V shed 5 bases and J 1 base; nucleotides not matched to a gene: 4. The length of the CDR3 is 16 residues. The CDR3 is CAWSGLAGGSQETQYF. The CDR3 DNA is TGTGCCTGGTCGGGACTAGCGGGAGGGAGCCAAGAGACCCAGTACTTC.

V is TRBV28 and J is TRBJ1-4, with TRBD1 matching 9 bases. V lost 4 bases and J lost 8; bases outside the gene matches: 8. Germline V CDR1 and CDR2: MDHEN, SYDVKM. The CDR3 consists of 15 residues. CDR3 protein: CASSSLTGGKEKLFF. DNA for the CDR3: TGTGCCAGCAGTTCGCTGACAGGGGGAAAGGAAAAACTGTTTTTT.

The chain uses TRBV6-5 and TRBJ1-4, with D unresolved. CDR1 MNHEY and CDR2 SVGAGI come from the germline V gene. Deletions cut 8 bases from V and 3 bases from J, with 10 bases between. The CDR3 has 13 residues. The CDR3 loop reads CASSGRPNEKLFF. As DNA, the CDR3 is TGTGCCAGCTCCGGCAGGCCTAATGAAAAACTGTTTTTT.

Only a few counts were recorded for this clone. The V and J genes are TRBV11-3 and TRBJ2-1; D is possibly TRBD1 (6 bases). The CDR3 is 11 residues long. V lost 9 bases and J lost 5, with 8 bases in between. Germline assignment: CDR1 SGHNT and CDR2 YENEEA. This CDR3 is CASGQNNEQFF. The CDR3 nucleotides are TGTGCCAGTGGACAGAACAATGAGCAGTTCTTC. The entire variable domain, with the rest obtained from reference TRBV11-3 and TRBJ2-1, is as follows: EAGVVQSPRYKIIEKKQPVAFWCNPISGHNTLYWYLQNLGQGPELLIRYENEEAVDDSQLPKDRFSAERLKGVDSTLKIQPAELGDSAVYLCASGQNNEQFFGPGTRLTVL.

The V gene is TRBV15, the J gene TRBJ2-3, with D possibly TRBD1 on 5 matching bases. Germline V gives CDR1 LNHNV, CDR2 YYDKDF (reference sequence). The V gene lost 0 bases and the J gene lost 2 bases, with 12 bases spanning the gap. The CDR3 has 16 amino acids. The CDR3 nucleotides are TGTGCCACCAGCAGAGATGGGGCCGGCTACACAGATACGCAGTATTTT. It encodes CATSRDGAGYTDTQYF.

The chain combines TRBV9 with TRBJ2-2; 8 bases line up with TRBD2. Losses at the gene ends were 3 bases for V and 7 bases for J; bases not matched to a gene: 5. CDR1 SGDLS and CDR2 YYNGEE come from the germline V gene. The CDR3 totals 14 residues. CDR3 DNA sequence: TGTGCCAGCAGCGCGGGACTAGTGGTCGGGGAGCTGTTTTTT. Translated: CASSAGLVVGELFF.

A word on this clone: At one boundary the junction diverges from the germline segment, which might be a read error. The chain combines TRBV7-6 with TRBJ2-3; 8 nucleotides match TRBD2. Per the germline V gene, CDR1 is SGHVS and CDR2 is FNYEAQ. The CDR3 totals 15 residues. CDR3 protein: CAGSFGGRSTDTQYF. The CDR3 DNA reads as TGTGCCGGCAGCTTCGGCGGGAGGAGCACAGATACGCAGTATTTT.

The rearrangement links TRBV19 to TRBJ2-7; tentatively, D is TRBD2 (6 bases). This CDR3 spans 14 amino acids. V lost 6 bases, J lost 2 bases, and 14 bases lay in between. The germline CDR1 and CDR2 sequences are LNHDA and SQIVND (reference sequence). The DNA for the CDR3 is TGTGCCAGTAGGGAGGCTAGCGTTCCCTACGAGCAGTACTTC. Translated, it gives CASREASVPYEQYF.